Given below is one TCR beta chain in context. Its antigen is still unknown. Per-nucleotide qualities are absent, and no much larger clonotype sits a single base away. Trimming accounts for 5 bases at V and 5 bases at J, while the number of junction bases matched to no gene is 6. CDR1 and CDR2, per the germline V gene (reference sequence), are GTSNPN and SVGIG. The cysteine opens and the phenylalanine closes a CDR3 of 15 amino acids. Left in the record is the CDR3 DNA by itself, 45 bases read in frame from the first base. The immunoSEQ Assay, a bias-controlled multiplex PCR, was used to amplify TCRbeta CDR3 regions from genomic DNA. The published analysis was carried out like this. The number of nucleated cells in each sample was estimated from the amplification of reference gene primers within the assay. Sequence reads were collapsed and filtered to measure the absolute abundance of every unique TCRbeta CDR3 rearrangement. For each sample, productive Simpson clonality was calculated by taking the square root of Simpson's diversity index across productive rearrangements. The clones in this table, taken by TCRdb from immuneACCESS, are in-frame only. Not every clone is retained; where verified, under half of the shortfall comes from an unresolved V gene, and the cause of the rest is unknown. V, J and clone size derive from that table, while D and trimming were established from the DNA sequence. For this sample the table gives 35,000 to 40,000 clones, of which approximately 90% were detected only once. Roughly 4.5% of the sample rests with the top ten.

This entry belongs to a study of blood T cell repertoires in COVID-19 (TCRdb year 2020). Regarding the complete study: The collaborator samples originated in the United States, Italy and Spain and spanned the acute and convalescent phases of COVID-19. Deeply sampled blood TCRbeta repertoires from subjects exposed to, actively infected with, or recovered from COVID-19 were included in the dataset. The repertoires were released in a freely available public database meant as a resource for research on the immune response to SARS-CoV-2. The prospective study material was composed of cDNA or gDNA derived from T cells, B-cell-depleted T cells, or PBMCs. The sample metadata nearly always contained a de-identified subject ID, COVID-19 status, age in years and sex. Samples were obtained from the ongoing ImmuneRACE study (first 160 participants) and from roughly 1,300 subjects provided by 6 global collaborators. Where available, HLA class I and class II types were obtained from metadata supplied by the sample provider rather than from assay-based typing. Broader findings and caveats from the paper: Clinical and demographic metadata were provided uncurated, with the amount varying by source and participant.

At one collaborating source in Seattle, patients were enrolled during active infection and were followed longitudinally through the course of disease. Whole blood was collected in K2EDTA tubes by collaborating institutions according to the institutions' own protocols. For TCRbeta analysis, collaborator samples were shipped as frozen whole blood, as isolated PBMCs, or as DNA extracted from either sample type. The sequence joins TRBV30 to TRBJ1-6, with TRBD1 matching 10 junction bases. The TCR comes from a man aged 55 to 70 with COVID-19, enrolled during active disease. The sample taken for sequencing was peripheral blood. The nucleotide sequence is TGTGCCTGGGACAGGGGGCGTCGCGATAATTCACCCCTCCACTTT. Its translation reads: CAWDRGRRDNSPLHF.